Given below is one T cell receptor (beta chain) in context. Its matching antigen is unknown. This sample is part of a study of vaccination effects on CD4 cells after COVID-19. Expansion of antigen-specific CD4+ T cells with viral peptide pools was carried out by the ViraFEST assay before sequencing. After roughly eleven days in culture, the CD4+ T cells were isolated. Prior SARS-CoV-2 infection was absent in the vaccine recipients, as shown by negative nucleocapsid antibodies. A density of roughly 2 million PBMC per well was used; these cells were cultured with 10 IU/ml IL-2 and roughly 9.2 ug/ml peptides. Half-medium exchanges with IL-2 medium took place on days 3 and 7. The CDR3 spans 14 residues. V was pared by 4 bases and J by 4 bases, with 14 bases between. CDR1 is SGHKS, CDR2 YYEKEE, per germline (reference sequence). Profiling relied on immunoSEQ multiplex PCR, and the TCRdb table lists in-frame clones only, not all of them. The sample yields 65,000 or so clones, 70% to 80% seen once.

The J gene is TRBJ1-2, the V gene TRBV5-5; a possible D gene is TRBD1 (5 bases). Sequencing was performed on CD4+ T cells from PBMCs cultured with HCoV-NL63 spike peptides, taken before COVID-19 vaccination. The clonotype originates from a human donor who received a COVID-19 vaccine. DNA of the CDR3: TGTGCCAGCAGCCCCGGGGCAGGGCTCTATGGCTACACCTTC. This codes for CASSPGAGLYGYTF.